The present entry profiles one T cell receptor beta chain with its context. MiXCR, applied by TCRdb to the RT-PCR reads, yields one record per CDR3 protein. The repertoire includes some 500,000 distinct CDR3 sequences, approximately 13% of them detected once, and around 12% sits in the top ten. The source of the sample is a study of response to subunit inactivated influenza vaccine. CDR3 length: 14 amino acids. Trimming left V 6 bases short and J 2 bases short, with 11 bases between. CDR1 LNHDA and CDR2 SQIVND come from the germline V gene (reference sequence). The starting material was PBMCs from blood, obtained more than 35 days after vaccination. This receptor was identified in a man aged 50-59 years who received an inactivated influenza vaccine. This chain uses TRBV19 with TRBJ1-5; D not certain. The CDR3 coding sequence is TGTGCCAGTAGCCCGCAGCAGGGCAATCAGCCCCAGCATTTT. This translates into CASSPQQGNQPQHF.